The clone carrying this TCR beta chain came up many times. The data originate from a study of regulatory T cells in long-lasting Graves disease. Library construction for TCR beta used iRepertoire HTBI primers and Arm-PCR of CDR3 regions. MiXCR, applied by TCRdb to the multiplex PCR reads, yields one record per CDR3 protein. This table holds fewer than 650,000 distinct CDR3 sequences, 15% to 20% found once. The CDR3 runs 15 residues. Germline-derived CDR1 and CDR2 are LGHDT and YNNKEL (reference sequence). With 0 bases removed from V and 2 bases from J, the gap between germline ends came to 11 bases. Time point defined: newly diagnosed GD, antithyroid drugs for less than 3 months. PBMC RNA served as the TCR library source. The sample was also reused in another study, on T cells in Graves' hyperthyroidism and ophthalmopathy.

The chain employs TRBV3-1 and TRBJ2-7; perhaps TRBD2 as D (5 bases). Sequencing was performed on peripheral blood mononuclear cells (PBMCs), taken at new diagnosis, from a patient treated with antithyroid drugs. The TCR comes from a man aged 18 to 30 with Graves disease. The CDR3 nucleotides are TGTGCCAGCAGCCAAGAGGACTCTAGACCCTACGAGCAGTACTTC. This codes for CASSQEDSRPYEQYF.